This paragraph reports one T cell receptor (beta chain). What it binds is not known. The sample comes from a study of cytomegalovirus exposure and HLA in healthy donors. Findings and caveats of the study: TCR sequences were mostly rare, though some public TCRs occurred in many donors. A later analysis linked a missense variant in DCLRE1C to the trimming of TCR beta V and J genes. Researchers reported that a few CMV-associated chains were confirmed in vitro as CMV antigen-specific.

The study ran its PCR with 60 Vbeta and 13 Jbeta primers. Data came from immunoSEQ multiplex PCR; TCRdb stores just in-frame clones and leaves some out. This sample has roughly 190,000 clones, with approximately 80% found just once. CDR1 is GTSNPN, CDR2 SVGIG, per germline (reference sequence). V lost 5 bases and J lost 4, with 11 bases in between. CDR3 length: 12 residues. The chain carries TRBV30 and TRBJ1-1; a weak D match, TRBD1 (5 bases). The source material was PBMCs. The clonotype was recovered from a woman aged 25 to 39 in good health and CMV-seropositive. DNA for the CDR3: TGTGCCTGGCGTCCAGGGATCACTGAAGCTTTCTTT. It is translated as CAWRPGITEAFF.